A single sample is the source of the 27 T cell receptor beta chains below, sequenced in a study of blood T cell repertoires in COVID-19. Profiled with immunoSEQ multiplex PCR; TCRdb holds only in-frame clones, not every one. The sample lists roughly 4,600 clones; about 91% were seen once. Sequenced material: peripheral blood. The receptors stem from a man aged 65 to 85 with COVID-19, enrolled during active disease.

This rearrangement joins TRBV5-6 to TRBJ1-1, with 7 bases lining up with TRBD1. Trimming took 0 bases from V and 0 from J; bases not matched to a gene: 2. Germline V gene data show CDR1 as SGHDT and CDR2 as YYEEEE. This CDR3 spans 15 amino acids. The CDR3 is CASSLVRGMNTEAFF. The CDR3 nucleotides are TGTGCCAGCAGCTTGGTCAGGGGGATGAACACTGAAGCTTTCTTT.

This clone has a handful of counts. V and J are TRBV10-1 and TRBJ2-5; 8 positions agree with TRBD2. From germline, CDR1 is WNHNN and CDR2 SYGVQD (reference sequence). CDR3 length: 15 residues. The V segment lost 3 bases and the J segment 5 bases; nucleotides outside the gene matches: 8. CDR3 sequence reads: CASSEGFSGKETQYF. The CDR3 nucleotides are TGCGCCAGCAGTGAAGGGTTTAGCGGGAAGGAGACCCAGTACTTC.

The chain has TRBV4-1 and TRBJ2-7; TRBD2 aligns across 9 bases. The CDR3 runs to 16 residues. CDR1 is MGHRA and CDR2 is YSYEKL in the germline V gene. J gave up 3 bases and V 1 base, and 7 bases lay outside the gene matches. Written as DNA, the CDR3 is TGCGCCAGCAGCCAAGTGGTCCTAGCGGGACACTACGAGCAGTACTTC. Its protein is CASSQVVLAGHYEQYF.

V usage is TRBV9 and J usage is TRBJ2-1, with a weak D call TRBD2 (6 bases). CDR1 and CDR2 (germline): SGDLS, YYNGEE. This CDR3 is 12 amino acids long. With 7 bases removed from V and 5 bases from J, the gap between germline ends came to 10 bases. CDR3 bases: TGTGCCAGCTCCCCGGGAGACAATGAGCAGTTCTTC. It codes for CASSPGDNEQFF.

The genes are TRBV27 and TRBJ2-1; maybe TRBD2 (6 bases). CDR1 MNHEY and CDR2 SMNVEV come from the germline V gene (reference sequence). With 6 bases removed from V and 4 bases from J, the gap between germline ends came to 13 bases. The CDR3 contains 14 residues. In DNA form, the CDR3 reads TGTGCCAGCAGGCTGGGAGGCCGTTACAATGAGCAGTTCTTC. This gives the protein CASRLGGRYNEQFF.

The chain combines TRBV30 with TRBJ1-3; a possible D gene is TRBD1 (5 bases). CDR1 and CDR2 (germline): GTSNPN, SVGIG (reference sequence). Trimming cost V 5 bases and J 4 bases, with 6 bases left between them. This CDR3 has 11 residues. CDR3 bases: TGTGCCTGGGACAGAGGAAACACCATATATTTT. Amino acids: CAWDRGNTIYF.

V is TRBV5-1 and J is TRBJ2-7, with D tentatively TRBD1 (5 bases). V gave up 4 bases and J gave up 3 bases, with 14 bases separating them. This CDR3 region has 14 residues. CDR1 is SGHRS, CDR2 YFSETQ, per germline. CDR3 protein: CASSRLGHDYEQYF. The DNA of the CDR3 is TGCGCCAGCAGCCGACTCGGACATGACTACGAGCAGTACTTC.

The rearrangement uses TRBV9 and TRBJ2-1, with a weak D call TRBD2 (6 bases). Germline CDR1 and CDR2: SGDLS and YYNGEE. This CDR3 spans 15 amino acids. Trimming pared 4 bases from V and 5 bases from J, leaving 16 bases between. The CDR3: CASSTLPGVNNEQFF. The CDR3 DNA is TGTGCCAGCAGCACCCTGCCGGGGGTTAACAATGAGCAGTTCTTC. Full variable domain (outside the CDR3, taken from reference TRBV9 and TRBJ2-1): DSGVTQTPKHLITATGQRVTLRCSPRSGDLSVYWYQQSLDQGLQFLIQYYNGEERAKGNILERFSAQQFPDLHSELNLSSLELGDSALYFCASSTLPGVNNEQFFGPGTRLTVL.

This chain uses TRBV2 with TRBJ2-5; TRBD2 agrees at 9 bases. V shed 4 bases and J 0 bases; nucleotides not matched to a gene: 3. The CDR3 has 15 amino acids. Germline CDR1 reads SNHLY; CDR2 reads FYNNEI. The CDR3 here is CASSAQRGDQETQYF. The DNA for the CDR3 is TGTGCCAGCAGTGCCCAGCGGGGGGACCAAGAGACCCAGTACTTC. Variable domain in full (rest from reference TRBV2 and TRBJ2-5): EPEVTQTPSHQVTQMGQEVILRCVPISNHLYFYWYRQILGQKVEFLVSFYNNEISEKSEIFDDQFSVERPDGSNFTLKIRSTKLEDSAMYFCASSAQRGDQETQYFGPGTRLLVL.

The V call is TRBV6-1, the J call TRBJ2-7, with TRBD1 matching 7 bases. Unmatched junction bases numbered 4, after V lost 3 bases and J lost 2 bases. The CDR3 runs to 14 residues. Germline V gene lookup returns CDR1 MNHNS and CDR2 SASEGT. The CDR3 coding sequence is TGTGCCAGCAGTGACCGACAGGGCACCTACGAGCAGTACTTC. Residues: CASSDRQGTYEQYF.

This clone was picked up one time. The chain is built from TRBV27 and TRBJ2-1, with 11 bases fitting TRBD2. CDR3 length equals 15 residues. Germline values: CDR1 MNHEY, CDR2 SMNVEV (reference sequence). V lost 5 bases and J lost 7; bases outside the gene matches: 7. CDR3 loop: CASSPRLAGGNEQFF. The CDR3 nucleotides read TGTGCCAGCAGTCCTCGTCTAGCGGGGGGAAATGAGCAGTTCTTC.

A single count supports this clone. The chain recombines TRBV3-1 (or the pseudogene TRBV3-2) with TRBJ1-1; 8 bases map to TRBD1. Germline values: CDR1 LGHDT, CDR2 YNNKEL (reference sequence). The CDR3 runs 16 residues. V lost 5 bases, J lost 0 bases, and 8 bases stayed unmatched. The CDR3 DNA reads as TGTGCCAGCAGCTTAGACAGGGGTTTGTTGAACACTGAAGCTTTCTTT. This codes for CASSLDRGLLNTEAFF.

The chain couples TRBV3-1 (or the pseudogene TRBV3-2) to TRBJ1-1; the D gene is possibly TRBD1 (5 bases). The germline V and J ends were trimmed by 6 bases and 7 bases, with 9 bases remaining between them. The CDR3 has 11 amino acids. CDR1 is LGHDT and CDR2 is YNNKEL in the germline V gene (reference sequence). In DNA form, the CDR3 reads TGTGCCAGCAGAGGGGCCCATGAAGCTTTCTTT. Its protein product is CASRGAHEAFF.

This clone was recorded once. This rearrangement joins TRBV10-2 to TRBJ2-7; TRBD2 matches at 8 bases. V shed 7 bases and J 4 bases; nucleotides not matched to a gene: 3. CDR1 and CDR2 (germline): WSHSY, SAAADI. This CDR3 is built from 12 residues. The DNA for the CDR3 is TGCGCCAGCATTAGCGGGAAATACGAGCAGTACTTC. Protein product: CASISGKYEQYF.

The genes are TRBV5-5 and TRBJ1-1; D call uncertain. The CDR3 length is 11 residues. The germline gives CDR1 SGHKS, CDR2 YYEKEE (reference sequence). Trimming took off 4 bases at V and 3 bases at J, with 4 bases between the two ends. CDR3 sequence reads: CASSLDTEAFF. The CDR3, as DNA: TGTGCCAGCAGCCTAGACACTGAAGCTTTCTTT.

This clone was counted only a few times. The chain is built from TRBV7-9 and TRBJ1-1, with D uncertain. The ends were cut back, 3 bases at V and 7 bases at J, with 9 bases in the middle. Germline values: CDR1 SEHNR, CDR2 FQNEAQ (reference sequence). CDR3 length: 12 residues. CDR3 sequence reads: CASSFRGIEAFF. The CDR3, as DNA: TGTGCCAGCAGCTTTAGAGGAATTGAAGCTTTCTTT.

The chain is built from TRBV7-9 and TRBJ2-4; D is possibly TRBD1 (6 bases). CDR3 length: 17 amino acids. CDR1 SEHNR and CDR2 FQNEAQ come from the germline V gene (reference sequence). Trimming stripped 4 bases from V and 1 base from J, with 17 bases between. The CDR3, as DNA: TGTGCCAGCAGCTCACTACAGGGAATAGCGGCCAAAAACATTCAGTACTTC. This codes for CASSSLQGIAAKNIQYF.

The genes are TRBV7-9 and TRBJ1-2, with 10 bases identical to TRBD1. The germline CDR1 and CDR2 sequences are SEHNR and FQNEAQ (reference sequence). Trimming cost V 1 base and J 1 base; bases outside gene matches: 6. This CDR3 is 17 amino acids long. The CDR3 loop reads CASSLGGQGRRNYGYTF. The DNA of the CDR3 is TGTGCCAGCAGCTTAGGGGGACAGGGGCGGCGTAACTATGGCTACACCTTC.

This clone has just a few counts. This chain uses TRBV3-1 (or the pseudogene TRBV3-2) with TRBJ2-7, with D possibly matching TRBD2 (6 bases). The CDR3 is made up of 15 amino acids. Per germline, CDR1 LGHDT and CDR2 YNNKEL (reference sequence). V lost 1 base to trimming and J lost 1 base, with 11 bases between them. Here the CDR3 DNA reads TGTGCCAGCAGCCAAGGAAGGGACTGGTCCTACGAGCAGTACTTC. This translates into CASSQGRDWSYEQYF.

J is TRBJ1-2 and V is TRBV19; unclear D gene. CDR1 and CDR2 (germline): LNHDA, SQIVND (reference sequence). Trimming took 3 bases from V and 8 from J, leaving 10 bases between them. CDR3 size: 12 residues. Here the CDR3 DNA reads TGTGCCAGTAGTATGAGGGAGTACGGCTACACCTTC. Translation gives CASSMREYGYTF.

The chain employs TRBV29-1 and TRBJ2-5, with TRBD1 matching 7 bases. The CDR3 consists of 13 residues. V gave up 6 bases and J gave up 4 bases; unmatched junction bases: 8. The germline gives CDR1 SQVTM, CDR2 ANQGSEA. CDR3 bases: TGCAGCGTCGTCAGGGGGTTTGGAGAGACCCAGTACTTC. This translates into CSVVRGFGETQYF.

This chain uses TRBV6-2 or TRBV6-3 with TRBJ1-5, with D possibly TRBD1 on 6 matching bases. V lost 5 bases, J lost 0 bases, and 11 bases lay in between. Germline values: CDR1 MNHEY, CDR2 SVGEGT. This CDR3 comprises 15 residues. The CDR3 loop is CASSDRYNSNQPQHF. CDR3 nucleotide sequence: TGTGCCAGCAGTGACAGGTACAATAGCAATCAGCCCCAGCATTTT.

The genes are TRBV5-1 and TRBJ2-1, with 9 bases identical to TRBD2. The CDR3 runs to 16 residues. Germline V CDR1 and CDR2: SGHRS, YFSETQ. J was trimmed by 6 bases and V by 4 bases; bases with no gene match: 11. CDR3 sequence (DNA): TGCGCCAGCAGCCCCCTCGCGGGAGGGCCGCTCAATGAGCAGTTCTTC. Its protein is CASSPLAGGPLNEQFF.

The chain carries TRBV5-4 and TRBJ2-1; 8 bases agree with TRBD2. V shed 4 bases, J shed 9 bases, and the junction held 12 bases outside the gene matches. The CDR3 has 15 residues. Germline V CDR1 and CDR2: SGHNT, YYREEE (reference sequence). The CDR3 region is CASSPKSGGRTEQFF. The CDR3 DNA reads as TGTGCCAGCAGCCCTAAGTCGGGAGGGAGGACTGAGCAGTTCTTC. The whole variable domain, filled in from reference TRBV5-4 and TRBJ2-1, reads ETGVTQSPTHLIKTRGQQVTLRCSSQSGHNTVSWYQQALGQGPQFIFQYYREEENGRGNFPPRFSGLQFPNYSSELNVNALELDDSALYLCASSPKSGGRTEQFFGPGTRLTVL.

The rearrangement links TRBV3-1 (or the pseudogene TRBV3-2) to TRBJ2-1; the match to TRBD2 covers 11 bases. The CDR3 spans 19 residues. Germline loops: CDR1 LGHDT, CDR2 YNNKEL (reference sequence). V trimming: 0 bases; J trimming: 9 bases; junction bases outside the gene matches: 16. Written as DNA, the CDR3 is TGTGCCAGCAGCCAAGAGATTGCGGGAACTAGCGGGAGAGGTGGTGAGCAGTTCTTC. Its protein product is CASSQEIAGTSGRGGEQFF.

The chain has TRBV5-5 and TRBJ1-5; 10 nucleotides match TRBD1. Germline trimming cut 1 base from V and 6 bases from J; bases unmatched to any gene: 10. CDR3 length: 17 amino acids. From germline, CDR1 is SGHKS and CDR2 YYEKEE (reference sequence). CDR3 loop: CASSLLYDRGPGQPQHF. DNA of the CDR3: TGTGCCAGCAGCTTGTTGTACGACAGGGGGCCAGGTCAGCCCCAGCATTTT.

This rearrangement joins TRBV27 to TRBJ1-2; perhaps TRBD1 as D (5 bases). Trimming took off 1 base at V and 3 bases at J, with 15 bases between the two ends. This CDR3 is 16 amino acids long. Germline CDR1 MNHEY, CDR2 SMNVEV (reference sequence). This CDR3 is CASSLFSQGTYYGYTF. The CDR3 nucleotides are TGTGCCAGCAGTTTATTTTCCCAAGGGACTTACTATGGCTACACCTTC.